This passage covers 10 T cell receptor beta chains from one sample sequenced in a study of shared clonotypes between healthy human individuals (TCRdb year 2020). Library preparation was by the immunoSEQ multiplex PCR assay. TCRdb obtained this table from immuneACCESS and retained in-frame rearrangements with V and J assigned. These tables miss some clones; where compared with another copy, unresolved V genes account for less than half of the shortfall, and the remainder is unexplained. This sample lists some 470,000 clones; 70% to 80% were detected once. About an eighth of the sample is in the top ten clones. The sample taken for sequencing was PBMCs. The source is a middle-aged woman in good health. Some clones in this sample may be carry-over from other donors' samples.

The chain has TRBV5-4 and TRBJ2-7; no firm D call. Germline assignment: CDR1 SGHNT and CDR2 YYREEE (reference sequence). The CDR3 spans 14 residues. Trimming took 0 bases from V and 4 from J, leaving 11 bases between them. The CDR3 loop reads CASSLGSKEYEQYF. DNA of the CDR3: TGTGCCAGCAGCTTGGGGAGTAAGGAATACGAGCAGTACTTC.

Points on this clone: A single base is all that separates this from a far larger clone, so a read error is likely. This sequence joins TRBV7-3 and TRBJ1-1; 8 positions match TRBD1. The CDR3 has 13 residues. From germline, CDR1 is SGHTA and CDR2 FQGTGA. V gave up 5 bases and J gave up 1 base; unmatched junction bases: 0. As DNA, the CDR3 is TGTGCCAGCAGCGACAGGGGGAACACTGAAGCTTTCTTT. Its protein product is CASSDRGNTEAFF.

The chain has TRBV11-2 and TRBJ2-1; TRBD2 matches 10 bases. Germline trimming cut 6 bases from V and 9 bases from J; bases unmatched to any gene: 20. The germline V gene has CDR1 SGHAT and CDR2 FQNNGV. The CDR3 contains 18 residues. This CDR3 reads CASRPGTSAGVFIGEQFF. The DNA of the CDR3 is TGTGCCAGCAGGCCCGGGACTAGCGCGGGAGTATTTATTGGTGAGCAGTTCTTC.

This chain joins TRBV25-1 and TRBJ2-7; no clear D gene. The CDR3 spans 11 residues. Germline V gene data show CDR1 as MGHDK and CDR2 as SYGVNS. Trimming left V 9 bases short and J 5 bases short, with 11 bases between. CDR3 DNA sequence: TGTGCCAGTTCTGAGCCCGACGAGCAGTACTTC. Its translation is CASSEPDEQYF.

The rearrangement joins TRBV29-1 to TRBJ2-1; 13 bases are a match to TRBD2. CDR3 length: 14 residues. Germline trimming cut 7 bases from V and 7 bases from J; bases unmatched to any gene: 7. Germline CDR1 and CDR2: SQVTM and ANQGSEA. The CDR3 DNA sequence: TGCAGCGCAAAACTAGCGGGAGGGGGAAATGAGCAGTTCTTC. Protein product: CSAKLAGGGNEQFF.

The chain combines TRBV10-2 with TRBJ2-7; 10 positions match TRBD2. CDR3 length equals 13 residues. Trimming took 6 bases from V and 4 from J; bases not matched to a gene: 3. Germline lookup yields CDR1 WSHSY and CDR2 SAAADI. CDR3 loop: CASRLAGVYEQYF. The CDR3 nucleotides are TGCGCCAGCAGGCTAGCGGGAGTTTACGAGCAGTACTTC.

This chain joins TRBV11-2 and TRBJ2-7; 10 bases align to TRBD2. This CDR3 comprises 14 residues. Germline values: CDR1 SGHAT, CDR2 FQNNGV. Trimming took 1 base from V and 5 from J; bases not matched to a gene: 2. CDR3 in amino acids: CASSLGLAGDEQYF. For the CDR3, the DNA is TGTGCCAGCAGCTTAGGGCTAGCGGGAGACGAGCAGTACTTC. Using reference TRBV11-2 and TRBJ2-7 for the parts outside the CDR3, the full variable domain is EAGVAQSPRYKIIEKRQSVAFWCNPISGHATLYWYQQILGQGPKLLIQFQNNGVVDDSQLPKDRFSAERLKGVDSTLKIQPAKLEDSAVYLCASSLGLAGDEQYFGPGTRLTVT.

CDR3 residues: CASNPQRTGADTQYF. The CDR3 DNA follows: TGTGCCAGCAACCCACAAAGAACGGGCGCAGATACGCAGTATTTT. V and J are TRBV27 and TRBJ2-3; the D is unclear. V lost 7 bases, J lost 4 bases, and 18 bases lay in between. CDR1 is MNHEY and CDR2 is SMNVEV in the germline V gene (reference sequence). The CDR3 has 15 residues.

The chain couples TRBV7-2 to TRBJ2-7; D is ambiguous. V lost 1 base to trimming and J lost 2 bases, with 12 bases between them. CDR1 SGHTA and CDR2 FQGNSA come from the germline V gene. This CDR3 has 15 residues. CDR3 amino acids: CASSLDLSLAYEQYF. DNA for the CDR3: TGTGCCAGCAGCTTAGACTTGTCGCTAGCCTACGAGCAGTACTTC. Drawing the rest from reference TRBV7-2 and TRBJ2-7, the complete variable domain is GAGVSQSPSNKVTEKGKDVELRCDPISGHTALYWYRQSLGQGLEFLIYFQGNSAPDKSGLPSDRFSAERTGGSVSTLTIQRTQQEDSAVYLCASSLDLSLAYEQYFGPGTRLTVT.

The V call is TRBV6-4, the J call TRBJ2-3; D perhaps matches TRBD1 (6 bases). The CDR3 has 16 residues. Between the trimmed V and J ends, which lost 0 bases and 1 base, there was a span of 11 bases. Germline V lookup: CDR1 MRHNA, CDR2 SNTAGT. The CDR3, as DNA: TGTGCCAGCAGTGACTCGATGGGACACGGCACAGATACGCAGTATTTT. It yields the protein CASSDSMGHGTDTQYF.